This TCR beta chain stems from a study of OX40 agonist ivuxolimab in advanced cancers. Study overall: Intravenous ivuxolimab at 0.01 to 10 mg/kg was given to patients every 2 weeks. Patients with prior anti-PD-1, anti-PD-L1 or anti-CTLA-4 therapy were eligible; 35% to 50% had some. Whole-study results and caveats: CD8+ T cells (on average) carried more expanded clones than CD4+ T cells.

A word on this clone: Its cognate antigen is unknown.

Clones were sequenced by immunoSEQ multiplex PCR, and TCRdb holds only the in-frame ones, with some missing. The sample yields some 30,000 clones, approximately 86% seen once. Material: CD4+ or CD8+ T cells sorted from blood, obtained in a trial of the OX40 agonist ivuxolimab. The source is an adult with an advanced solid tumor such as melanoma, head and neck, liver or kidney cancer.

CDR3 in DNA: TGTGCCAGTAGTATAGCGGGTCCTTATGGCTACACCTTC. Protein sequence: CASSIAGPYGYTF. The chain has TRBV19 and TRBJ1-2; D ambiguous. CDR1 is LNHDA, CDR2 SQIVND, per germline (reference sequence). The V end was cut by 1 base, the J end by 5 bases, with 8 bases between. The CDR3 totals 13 residues.